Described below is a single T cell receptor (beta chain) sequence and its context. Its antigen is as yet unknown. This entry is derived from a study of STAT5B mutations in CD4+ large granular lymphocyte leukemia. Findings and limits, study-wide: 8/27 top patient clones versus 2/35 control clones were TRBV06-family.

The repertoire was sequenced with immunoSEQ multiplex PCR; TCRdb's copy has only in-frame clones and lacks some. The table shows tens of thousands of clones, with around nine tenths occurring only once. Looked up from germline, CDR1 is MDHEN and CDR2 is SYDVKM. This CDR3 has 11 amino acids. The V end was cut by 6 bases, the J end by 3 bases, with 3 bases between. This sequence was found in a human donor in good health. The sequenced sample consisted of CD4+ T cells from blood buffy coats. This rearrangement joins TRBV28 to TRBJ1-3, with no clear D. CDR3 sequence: CASRVGNTIYF. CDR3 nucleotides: TGTGCCAGCAGGGTTGGAAACACCATATATTTT.